This entry is about one T cell receptor (beta chain). The sample belongs to a study of blood T cell repertoires in COVID-19. The overall study: The samples span acute and convalescent COVID-19 from the United States, Italy and Spain. PBMCs, B-cell-depleted T cells, or T cells provided the cDNA or gDNA that made up the material.

Germline assignment: CDR1 SGHNT and CDR2 YYREEE (reference sequence). This CDR3 has 17 residues. Deletions cut 5 bases from V and 5 bases from J, with 24 bases between. The method was immunoSEQ multiplex PCR; TCRdb's version includes in-frame clones alone and lacks a portion of them. Of some 160,000 clones detected, 80% to 85% appear once; the ten largest clones hold about 8%. Material: PBMCs or T cells enriched from blood (not recorded which). This sequence joins TRBV5-4 and TRBJ2-3; D might be TRBD1 (7 bases). This receptor was taken from a woman between 45 and 65 years old who had recovered from COVID-19. The CDR3 region is CASRPPTGVEGGDTQYF. In nucleotides, the CDR3 is TGTGCCAGCAGACCCCCCACAGGGGTGGAGGGTGGAGATACGCAGTATTTT.